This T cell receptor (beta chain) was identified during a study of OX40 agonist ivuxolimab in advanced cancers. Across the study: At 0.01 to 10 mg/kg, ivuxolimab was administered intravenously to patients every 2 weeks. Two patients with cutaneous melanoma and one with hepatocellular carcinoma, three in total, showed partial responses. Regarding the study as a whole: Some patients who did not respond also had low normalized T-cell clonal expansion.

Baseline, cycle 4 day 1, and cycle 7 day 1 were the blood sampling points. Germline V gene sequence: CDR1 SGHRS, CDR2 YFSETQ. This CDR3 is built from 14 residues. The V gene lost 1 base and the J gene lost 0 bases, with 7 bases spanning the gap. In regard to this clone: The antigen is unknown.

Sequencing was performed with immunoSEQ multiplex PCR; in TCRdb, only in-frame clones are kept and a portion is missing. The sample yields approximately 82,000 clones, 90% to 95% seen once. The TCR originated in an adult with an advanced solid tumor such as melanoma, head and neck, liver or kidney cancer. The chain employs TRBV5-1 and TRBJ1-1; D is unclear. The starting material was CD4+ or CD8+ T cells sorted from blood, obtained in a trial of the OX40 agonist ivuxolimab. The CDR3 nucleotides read TGCGCCAGCAGCTTGATTCAGCTGAACACTGAAGCTTTCTTT. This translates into CASSLIQLNTEAFF.